Presented here are 19 T cell receptor beta chains from one specimen sequenced in a study of T cell repertoires in cytomegalovirus infection. TCRdb called the reads again in MiXCR, with one record for every CDR3 protein. The sample holds roughly 54,000 distinct CDR3 sequences, roughly 32% seen once. Antigens for these TCRs are unknown. Material for sequencing was PBMCs, sequenced either directly or after in vitro stimulation (not recorded which). The receptors were gathered from a human donor in good health (CMV status not recorded). Some clones in this sample may be carry-over from other donors' samples.

In this sample, this clonotype turned up a few times. The V and J genes are TRBV2 and TRBJ1-2; no clear D. This CDR3 is 14 amino acids long. The germline V and J ends were trimmed by 1 base and 7 bases, with 13 bases remaining between them. Per the germline V gene, CDR1 is SNHLY and CDR2 is FYNNEI. This CDR3 is CASSEVEGLGGYTF. The CDR3 bases are TGTGCCAGCAGTGAAGTCGAAGGTCTCGGTGGCTACACCTTC.

In this sample, this clonotype turned up a few times. CDR3 in amino acids: CARESGDNSYEQYF. DNA for the CDR3: TGTGCCCGTGAATCGGGGGACAACTCCTACGAGCAGTACTTC. This chain joins TRBV6-7 and TRBJ2-7; D may match TRBD1 or TRBD2 (6 bases each). TRBV6-7 is treated as an ORF (open reading frame) with a function not yet certain. Between the trimmed V and J ends, which lost 11 bases and 0 bases, there was a span of 17 bases. The CDR3 contains 14 residues.

In this sample, this clonotype turned up many times. As DNA, the CDR3 is TGTGCCAGCAGTTCACCCAACCGGGACTGGGAAAGGGCTACGCAGTATTTT. It encodes CASSSPNRDWERATQYF. This chain links TRBV27 with TRBJ2-3; D is possibly TRBD2 (6 bases). CDR3 length: 17 residues. Per the germline V gene, CDR1 is MNHEY and CDR2 is SMNVEV (reference sequence). V was cut by 4 bases and J by 8 bases, with 25 bases left in between.

The chain has TRBV12-3 or TRBV12-4 and TRBJ2-3, with TRBD1 identical over 8 bases. The CDR3 runs to 15 residues. Germline trimming cut 6 bases from V and 0 bases from J; bases unmatched to any gene: 5. CDR3 protein: CASSPTGASTDTQYF. The CDR3 DNA reads TGTGCCAGCAGCCCGACAGGGGCCAGCACAGATACGCAGTATTTT.

For the CDR3, the DNA is TGTGCCAGCAGTTATCTTACCACCCTATTTGCCAAAAACATTCAGTACTTC. Amino acid sequence: CASSYLTTLFAKNIQYF. This chain joins TRBV6-2 or TRBV6-3 and TRBJ2-4; D ambiguous. CDR1 and CDR2 from the germline V gene are MNHEY and SVGEGT. The CDR3 runs 17 residues. With 3 bases removed from V and 1 base from J, the gap between germline ends came to 16 bases.

The chain couples TRBV19 to TRBJ2-3; D remains ambiguous. Trimming removed 1 base from V and 2 bases from J, with 4 bases in between. The CDR3 is made up of 13 amino acids. Germline values: CDR1 LNHDA, CDR2 SQIVND (reference sequence). CDR3 sequence (DNA): TGTGCCAGTAGTATAGCCAACACAGATACGCAGTATTTT. It yields the protein CASSIANTDTQYF. The whole variable domain, filled in from reference TRBV19 and TRBJ2-3, reads DGGITQSPKYLFRKEGQNVTLSCEQNLNHDAMYWYRQDPGQGLRLIYYSQIVNDFQKGDIAEGYSVSREKKESFPLTVTSAQKNPTAFYLCASSIANTDTQYFGPGTRLTVL.

This clonotype has more than one count but fewer than ten. The rearrangement joins TRBV19 to TRBJ1-5; 8 positions match TRBD1. The germline V gene has CDR1 LNHDA and CDR2 SQIVND (reference sequence). V was clipped by 5 bases and J by 11 bases; unmatched bases: 5. CDR3 length equals 12 residues. CDR3 nucleotide sequence: TGTGCCAGTAGTCTGCGGACAGGGTCCCAGCATTTT. This codes for CASSLRTGSQHF.

The chain couples TRBV12-3 or TRBV12-4 to TRBJ2-1; 8 bases agree with TRBD2. V trimming: 0 bases; J trimming: 10 bases; junction bases outside the gene matches: 2. The CDR3 extends over 13 amino acids. The CDR3 reads CASSLAVAGEQFF. The DNA for the CDR3 is TGTGCCAGCAGTTTAGCCGTAGCGGGAGAGCAGTTCTTC.

This clonotype was observed a few times. The J gene is TRBJ2-1, the V gene TRBV20-1, with D perhaps given as TRBD1 or TRBD2 (5 bases each). Germline V lookup: CDR1 DFQATT, CDR2 SNEGSKA (reference sequence). V was shortened by 1 base and J by 9 bases, with 16 bases between the two germline ends. This CDR3 has 14 amino acids. CDR3 sequence (DNA): TGCAGTGCTAGAGGCCCCTCAGGGACCGGTGAGCAGTTCTTC. Residues: CSARGPSGTGEQFF.

V usage is TRBV7-2 and J usage is TRBJ2-1; TRBD2 matches at 15 bases. Germline V gene sequence: CDR1 SGHTA, CDR2 FQGNSA. The CDR3 loop spans 19 amino acids. V gave up 5 bases and J gave up 0 bases; unmatched junction bases: 8. The CDR3 DNA follows: TGTGCCAGCAGCCCCCGGACTAGCGGGAGGGGGTTCTCCTACAATGAGCAGTTCTTC. Protein product: CASSPRTSGRGFSYNEQFF. Complete variable domain (other parts from reference TRBV7-2 and TRBJ2-1): GAGVSQSPSNKVTEKGKDVELRCDPISGHTALYWYRQSLGQGLEFLIYFQGNSAPDKSGLPSDRFSAERTGGSVSTLTIQRTQQEDSAVYLCASSPRTSGRGFSYNEQFFGPGTRLTVL.

This clonotype occurred many times. The chain couples TRBV7-2 to TRBJ1-2; D ambiguous. CDR1 SGHTA and CDR2 FQGNSA come from the germline V gene. The CDR3 sequence is 15 residues long. Trimming took off 5 bases at V and 0 bases at J, with 13 bases between the two ends. The DNA for the CDR3 is TGTGCCAGCAGCCCATCGGGGAGGGCTAACTATGGCTACACCTTC. Protein product: CASSPSGRANYGYTF.

This chain links TRBV20-1 with TRBJ2-1, with 9 bases aligning to TRBD2. From germline, CDR1 is DFQATT and CDR2 SNEGSKA (reference sequence). J was trimmed by 4 bases and V by 6 bases; bases with no gene match: 7. CDR3 length: 14 amino acids. The CDR3 DNA reads as TGCAGTGCCCAAAGCGGGGGGCCGTACAATGAGCAGTTCTTC. Amino acid sequence: CSAQSGGPYNEQFF.

This chain uses TRBV5-3 with TRBJ2-1; 9 bases are shared with TRBD1. TRBV5-3 is placed among ORFs of uncertain function. V was clipped by 9 bases and J by 4 bases; unmatched bases: 5. The CDR3 spans 13 residues. The CDR3 here is CATGQGFYNEQFF. DNA of the CDR3: TGTGCCACCGGACAGGGGTTTTACAATGAGCAGTTCTTC.

This clonotype turned up a few times. CDR3: CASSLGVGGGYNEQFF. CDR3 nucleotides: TGTGCCAGCAGTTTAGGCGTTGGGGGGGGATACAATGAGCAGTTCTTC. The chain recombines TRBV12-3 or TRBV12-4 with TRBJ2-1, with 7 bases matching TRBD2. The ends lost 1 base at V and 4 bases at J; junction bases unmatched: 7. The length of the CDR3 is 16 residues.

V is TRBV5-1 and J is TRBJ2-1, with 7 nucleotides matching TRBD2. This CDR3 has 13 amino acids. The trim removed 6 bases at V and 2 bases at J, leaving 2 bases unmatched. Germline V gene data show CDR1 as SGHRS and CDR2 as YFSETQ. The CDR3 loop is CASKRGAYNEQFF. The CDR3 nucleotides read TGCGCCAGCAAACGGGGGGCCTACAATGAGCAGTTCTTC.

This clonotype appeared a few times. This rearrangement joins TRBV28 to TRBJ2-2, with 7 bases matching TRBD2. With V trimmed by 11 bases and J by 0 bases, 9 bases remained unmatched. Looked up from germline, CDR1 is MDHEN and CDR2 is SYDVKM. The CDR3 runs 15 residues. CDR3 amino acids: CASQSGASNTGELFF. The CDR3 nucleotides are TGTGCCTCCCAAAGCGGGGCCTCGAACACCGGGGAGCTGTTTTTT.

This clonotype has a count of ten or more. The chain couples TRBV7-2 to TRBJ2-2, with 7 bases fitting TRBD2. The CDR3 is 15 amino acids. Per germline, CDR1 SGHTA and CDR2 FQGNSA. V dropped 3 bases and J dropped 5; count of bases not matched to a gene: 6. Written as DNA, the CDR3 is TGTGCCAGCAGCTTCCGCGGGAGTGGGACCGGGGAGCTGTTTTTT. It yields the protein CASSFRGSGTGELFF.

The chain employs TRBV10-3 and TRBJ1-5; 8 positions match TRBD1. CDR1 and CDR2 (germline): ENHRY, SYGVKD. The CDR3 covers 14 residues. Losses at the gene ends were 3 bases for V and 6 bases for J; bases not matched to a gene: 4. CDR3 DNA: TGTGCCATCAGTGAAGACAGGGGACGTCAGCCCCAGCATTTT. This translates into CAISEDRGRQPQHF.

The V and J genes are TRBV12-3 or TRBV12-4 and TRBJ2-7, with D possibly being TRBD1 (5 bases). This CDR3 comprises 16 residues. V dropped 1 base and J dropped 4 bases, with 17 bases sitting between them. The CDR3 bases are TGTGCCAGCAGTTTAGGGACACTCGGTCTCGGTTACGAGCAGTACTTC. It specifies CASSLGTLGLGYEQYF.